Listed here are 13 T cell receptor beta chains from one sample, sequenced in a study of CD8 T cells in ankylosing spondylitis. TCRdb used MiXCR to reprocess the 5' RACE reads, holding one entry per CDR3 protein. The table has over 130,000 distinct CDR3 sequences, under 45% seen once. Sequencing was done on a sample of synovial fluid, either unsorted or a sorted T cell fraction (not recorded which). The receptors shown here come from a male donor with ankylosing spondylitis.

CDR3 sequence: CASSQVRDYNTGELFF. The CDR3 DNA reads TGCGCCAGCAGCCAAGTCAGGGACTATAACACCGGGGAGCTGTTTTTT. V usage is TRBV4-3 and J usage is TRBJ2-2; 7 bases are a match to TRBD2. Germline assignment: CDR1 LGHNA and CDR2 YSLEER. The CDR3 contains 16 residues. V dropped 1 base and J dropped 2; count of bases not matched to a gene: 4.

This rearrangement joins TRBV19 to TRBJ2-2; 7 bases line up with TRBD1. CDR1 LNHDA and CDR2 SQIVND come from the germline V gene (reference sequence). V was pared by 4 bases and J by 4 bases, with 6 bases of the junction left unmatched. This CDR3 has 15 amino acids. The CDR3 loop reads CASSTPTGITGELFF. The CDR3 DNA follows: TGTGCCAGTAGTACCCCGACAGGGATCACCGGGGAGCTGTTTTTT.

The chain links TRBV4-1 to TRBJ2-4, with 7 bases identical to TRBD1. The CDR3 runs to 18 residues. The V gene's germline CDR1 is MGHRA and CDR2 YSYEKL. After removal of 1 base from V and 0 bases from J, the junction contained 9 bases not matched to a gene. The CDR3 DNA reads TGCGCCAGCAGCCAAGCGGACAGGAGTGTTCTAGCCAAAAACATTCAGTACTTC. Encoded protein: CASSQADRSVLAKNIQYF.

The chain carries TRBV13 and TRBJ2-1; the D is unclear. This CDR3 is built from 14 residues. V gave up 5 bases and J gave up 14 bases, with 22 bases separating them. Germline V gene lookup returns CDR1 PRHDT and CDR2 FYEKMQ (reference sequence). The CDR3 is CASSPLTEVSVEFF. CDR3 coding DNA: TGTGCCAGCAGCCCCCTGACTGAAGTTTCTGTGGAGTTCTTC.

The chain joins TRBV18 to TRBJ1-6, with D perhaps TRBD1 (6 bases). CDR3 length equals 15 residues. Germline V gives CDR1 KGHSH, CDR2 LQKENI. The germline V and J ends were trimmed by 2 bases and 7 bases, with 12 bases remaining between them. The CDR3 DNA follows: TGTGCCAGCTCACCATGGGGGGCGCAAAATTCACCCCTCCACTTT. This sequence encodes CASSPWGAQNSPLHF.

The rearrangement links TRBV20-1 to TRBJ1-3; TRBD1 agrees at 9 bases. The trim removed 5 bases at V and 2 bases at J, leaving 1 base unmatched. There are 13 residues in the CDR3. CDR1 DFQATT and CDR2 SNEGSKA come from the germline V gene (reference sequence). As DNA, the CDR3 is TGCAGTGCTTACAGGGGGCCTGGAAACACCATATATTTT. It specifies CSAYRGPGNTIYF.

The rearrangement links TRBV2 to TRBJ2-7, with D uncertain. The germline CDR1 and CDR2 sequences are SNHLY and FYNNEI. The CDR3 extends over 15 amino acids. Trimming removed 4 bases at V and 3 bases at J, with 16 bases between. The CDR3 nucleotides read TGTGCCAGCAGTGTGTTTGAGACGGGCATCTACGAGCAGTACTTC. Its translation: CASSVFETGIYEQYF.

In nucleotides, the CDR3 is TGCGCCAGCAGCCTATCGACAGGTGCTTTTGGAGGCTACACCTTC. Translation: CASSLSTGAFGGYTF. The chain links TRBV5-1 to TRBJ1-2; D perhaps matches TRBD1 (6 bases). V gave up 4 bases and J gave up 8 bases, with 21 bases separating them. This CDR3 region has 15 residues. Germline-derived CDR1 and CDR2 are SGHRS and YFSETQ.

The rearrangement joins TRBV7-3 to TRBJ2-5; 10 bases align to TRBD2. Germline trimming cut 2 bases from V and 5 bases from J; bases unmatched to any gene: 5. The CDR3 has 15 residues. From germline, CDR1 is SGHTA and CDR2 FQGTGA. This CDR3 is CASSLSGLASETQYF. The CDR3 DNA sequence: TGTGCCAGCAGCTTATCGGGACTAGCGTCGGAGACCCAGTACTTC.

This clonotype has ten or more counts. The genes are TRBV4-3 and TRBJ2-7; TRBD1 agrees at 11 bases. V lost 4 bases and J lost 3; bases outside the gene matches: 5. In germline, CDR1 is LGHNA, CDR2 YSLEER. The CDR3 length is 15 residues. CDR3 protein: CASSPRTGGFYEQYF. The CDR3 DNA follows: TGCGCCAGCAGCCCGAGGACAGGGGGCTTCTACGAGCAGTACTTC.

A few counts support this clonotype. The chain links TRBV2 to TRBJ2-5; D not certain. V was shortened by 5 bases and J by 4 bases, with 14 bases between the two germline ends. Germline V gives CDR1 SNHLY, CDR2 FYNNEI. The CDR3 contains 14 residues. CDR3 DNA: TGTGCCAGCAGTCTGGTCCTGCGGCGAGAGACCCAGTACTTC. The encoded protein is CASSLVLRRETQYF.

This clonotype was observed at least ten times. V usage is TRBV7-8 and J usage is TRBJ2-5; a weak D match, TRBD1 (5 bases). Germline V gene data show CDR1 as SGHVS and CDR2 as FQNEAQ. This CDR3 has 15 amino acids. The germline V and J ends were trimmed by 5 bases and 4 bases, with 17 bases remaining between them. CDR3 sequence (DNA): TGTGCCAGCAGCCCGTTGACAGCCCCTATAGAGACCCAGTACTTC. This gives the protein CASSPLTAPIETQYF.

This sequence joins TRBV11-2 and TRBJ2-1; a weak D match, TRBD1 (6 bases). Trimming stripped 4 bases from V and 4 bases from J, with 14 bases between. Per the germline V gene, CDR1 is SGHAT and CDR2 is FQNNGV. CDR3 length: 15 amino acids. As DNA, the CDR3 is TGTGCCAGCAGCTCCGGGACAACTCGATACAATGAGCAGTTCTTC. Residues: CASSSGTTRYNEQFF.